This record covers a single T cell receptor (beta chain). The data belong to a study of cytomegalovirus exposure and HLA in healthy donors. Across the whole study: Falling in the Caucasian-associated ancestry cluster were 65% to 90% of around 370 genotyped donors.

Vbeta (60) and Jbeta (13) primers were used in the PCR. Only in-frame clones appear in the TCRdb table, and some are missing; sequencing was by immunoSEQ multiplex PCR. The sample yields about 160,000 clones, about 80% seen once. The CDR3 runs 15 residues. CDR1 and CDR2 from the germline V gene are MDHEN and SYDVKM. The ends were cut back, 2 bases at V and 3 bases at J, with 14 bases in the middle. The chain carries TRBV28 and TRBJ2-7; D might be TRBD2 (6 bases). The origin of this receptor is a woman between 45 and 65 years old in good health and CMV-seropositive. Sequencing input: PBMCs. Written as DNA, the CDR3 is TGTGCCAGCAGTTTACTTAGCGGAAGGGGCTACGAGCAGTACTTC. It codes for CASSLLSGRGYEQYF.